These 5 T cell receptor beta chains were all obtained from the same sample, sequenced in a study of blood T cell repertoires in COVID-19. TCRdb keeps only in-frame clones here, not all; method: immunoSEQ multiplex PCR. The table includes about 440,000 clones, about 89% detected once. The specimen was peripheral blood. The receptors were sampled from a woman aged 25-40 years with acute or convalescent COVID-19.

Concerning this clone itself: The sample contains more than one DNA sequence encoding this CDR3. The chain has TRBV7-9 and TRBJ2-5, with 10 positions matching TRBD2. CDR1 is SEHNR and CDR2 is FQNEAQ in the germline V gene (reference sequence). The CDR3 loop spans 16 amino acids. V dropped 3 bases and J dropped 1; count of bases not matched to a gene: 5. CDR3 DNA: TGTGCCAGCAGCTTGGGTAGCGGGGGGCTCCAAGAGACCCAGTACTTC. Protein sequence: CASSLGSGGLQETQYF.

The chain recombines TRBV7-2 with TRBJ2-1, with TRBD2 matching 11 bases. The CDR3 consists of 14 residues. The V gene end was trimmed by 5 bases and the J gene end by 6 bases; junction bases not matched to a gene: 3. Per germline, CDR1 SGHTA and CDR2 FQGNSA. This CDR3 reads CASSKLAGVNEQFF. Written as DNA, the CDR3 is TGTGCCAGCAGCAAACTAGCGGGGGTCAATGAGCAGTTCTTC.

As for this clone: The sample has other DNA sequences that encode this CDR3 too. V and J are TRBV3-1 (or the pseudogene TRBV3-2) and TRBJ1-5, with 9 bases aligning to TRBD1. V lost 4 bases and J lost 5; bases outside the gene matches: 0. CDR1 is LGHDT, CDR2 YNNKEL, per germline (reference sequence). The CDR3 is made up of 13 amino acids. This chain's CDR3 is CASSRDRDQPQHF. CDR3 bases: TGTGCCAGCAGCCGGGACAGGGATCAGCCCCAGCATTTT.

The V gene is TRBV7-9, the J gene TRBJ1-6; D gene ambiguous. The V gene's germline CDR1 is SEHNR and CDR2 FQNEAQ (reference sequence). The V gene lost 5 bases and the J gene lost 8 bases, with 13 bases spanning the gap. This CDR3 spans 14 amino acids. The CDR3 bases are TGTGCCAGCAGCCACAACAGCGGGGATTCACCCCTCCACTTT. Residues: CASSHNSGDSPLHF.

The rearrangement links TRBV5-6 to TRBJ1-1, with a possible D match to TRBD1 (5 bases). CDR1 and CDR2 (germline): SGHDT, YYEEEE. This CDR3 has 12 amino acids. V was shortened by 3 bases and J by 7 bases, with 10 bases between the two germline ends. The CDR3 DNA sequence: TGTGCCAGCAGCTGGGGGGGTATTGAAGCTTTCTTT. Its translation is CASSWGGIEAFF.